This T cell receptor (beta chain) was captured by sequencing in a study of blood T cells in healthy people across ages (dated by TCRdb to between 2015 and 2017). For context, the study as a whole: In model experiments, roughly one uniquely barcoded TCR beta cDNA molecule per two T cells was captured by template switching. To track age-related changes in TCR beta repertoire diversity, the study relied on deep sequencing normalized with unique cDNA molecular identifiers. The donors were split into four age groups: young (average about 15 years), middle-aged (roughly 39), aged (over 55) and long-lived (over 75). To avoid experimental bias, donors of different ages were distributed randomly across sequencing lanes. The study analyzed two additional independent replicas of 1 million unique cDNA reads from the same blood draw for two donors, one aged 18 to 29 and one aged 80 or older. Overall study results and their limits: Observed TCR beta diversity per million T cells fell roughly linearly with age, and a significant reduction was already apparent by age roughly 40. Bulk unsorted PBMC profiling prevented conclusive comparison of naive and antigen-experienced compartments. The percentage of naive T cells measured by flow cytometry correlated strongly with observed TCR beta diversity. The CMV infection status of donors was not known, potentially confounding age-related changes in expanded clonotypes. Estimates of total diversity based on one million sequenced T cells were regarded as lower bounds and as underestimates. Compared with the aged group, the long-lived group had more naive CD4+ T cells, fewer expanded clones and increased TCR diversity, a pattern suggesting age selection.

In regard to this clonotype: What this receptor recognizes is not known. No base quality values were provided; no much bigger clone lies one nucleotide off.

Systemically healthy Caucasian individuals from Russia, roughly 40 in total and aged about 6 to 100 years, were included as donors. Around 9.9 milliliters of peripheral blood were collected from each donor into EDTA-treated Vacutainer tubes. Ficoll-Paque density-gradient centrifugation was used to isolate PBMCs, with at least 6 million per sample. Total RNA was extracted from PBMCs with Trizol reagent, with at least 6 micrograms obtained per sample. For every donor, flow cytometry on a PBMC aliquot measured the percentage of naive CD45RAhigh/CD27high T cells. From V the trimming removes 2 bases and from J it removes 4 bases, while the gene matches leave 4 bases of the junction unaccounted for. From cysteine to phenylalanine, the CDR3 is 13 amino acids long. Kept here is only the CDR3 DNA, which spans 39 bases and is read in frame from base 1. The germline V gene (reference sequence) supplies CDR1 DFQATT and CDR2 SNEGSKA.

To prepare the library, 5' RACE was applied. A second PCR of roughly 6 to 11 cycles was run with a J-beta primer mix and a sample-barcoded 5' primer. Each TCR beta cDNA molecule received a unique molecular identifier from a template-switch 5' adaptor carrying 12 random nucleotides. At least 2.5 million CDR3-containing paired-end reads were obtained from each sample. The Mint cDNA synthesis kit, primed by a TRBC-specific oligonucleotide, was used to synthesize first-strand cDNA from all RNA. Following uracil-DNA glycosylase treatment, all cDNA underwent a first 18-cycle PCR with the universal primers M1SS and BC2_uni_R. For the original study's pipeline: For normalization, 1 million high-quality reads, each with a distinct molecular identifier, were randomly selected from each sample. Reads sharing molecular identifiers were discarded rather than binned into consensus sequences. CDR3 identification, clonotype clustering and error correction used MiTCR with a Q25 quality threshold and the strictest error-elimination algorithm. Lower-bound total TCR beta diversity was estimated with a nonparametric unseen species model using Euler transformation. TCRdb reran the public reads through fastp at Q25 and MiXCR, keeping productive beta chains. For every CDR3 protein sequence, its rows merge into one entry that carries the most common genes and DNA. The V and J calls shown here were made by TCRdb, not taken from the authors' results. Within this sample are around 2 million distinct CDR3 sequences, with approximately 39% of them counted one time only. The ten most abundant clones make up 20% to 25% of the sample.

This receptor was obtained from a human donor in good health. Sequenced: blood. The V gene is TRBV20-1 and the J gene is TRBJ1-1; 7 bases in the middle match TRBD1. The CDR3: CSARTPGGTEAFF. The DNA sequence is TGCAGTGCTAGAACCCCAGGGGGCACTGAAGCTTTCTTT.